This T cell receptor (beta chain) comes out of a study of T cell responses to AZD1222 COVID-19 vaccine. The method was immunoSEQ multiplex PCR; TCRdb's version includes in-frame clones alone and lacks a portion of them. The top ten hold 7.8% of the sample, which has fewer than 120,000 clones, around 90% seen once. The CDR3 extends over 14 amino acids. V gave up 4 bases and J gave up 4 bases, with 11 bases separating them. The germline V gene encodes CDR1 SGHDN and CDR2 FVKESK. The sequenced sample was peripheral blood, obtained on day 0 of AZD1222 vaccination. This chain uses TRBV14 with TRBJ1-3; D is undetermined. The origin of this receptor is an adult in good health. The CDR3 DNA follows: TGTGCCAGCAGCCCTTCCTTGTCGGGAAACACCATATATTTT. Translating gives CASSPSLSGNTIYF. Full variable domain (rest looked up from reference TRBV14 and TRBJ1-3): EAGVTQFPSHSVIEKGQTVTLRCDPISGHDNLYWYRRVMGKEIKFLLHFVKESKQDESGMPNNRFLAERTGGTYSTLKVQPAELEDSGVYFCASSPSLSGNTIYFGEGSWLTVV.